This section outlines one T cell receptor (beta chain) sequence together with its context. Per the authors' pipeline: Scientists estimated how many nucleated cells there were by amplifying reference gene primers. Produced via immunoSEQ multiplex PCR; TCRdb's table is partial and in-frame only. The DNA was the basis for D and trimming; V, J and clone size are from that table. The repertoire holds 200,000 to 250,000 clones, with around 82% as singletons. These data are taken from a study of blood T cell repertoires in COVID-19. Looking at the study overall: Samples of COVID-19 (acute and convalescent) were obtained from the United States, Italy and Spain. The analysed material was cDNA or gDNA that came from T cells, B-cell-depleted T cells, or PBMCs.

The CDR3 loop spans 13 amino acids. Germline V CDR1 and CDR2: SGHVS, FNYEAQ. With 5 bases removed from V and 2 bases from J, the gap between germline ends came to 10 bases. The rearrangement links TRBV7-6 to TRBJ2-7, with D perhaps TRBD1 (6 bases). What was sequenced was peripheral blood. This TCR was recovered from a woman aged 70-85 years with acute or convalescent COVID-19. The CDR3 sequence: CASSIGQTYEQYF. CDR3 in DNA: TGTGCCAGCAGCATCGGACAGACCTACGAGCAGTACTTC.